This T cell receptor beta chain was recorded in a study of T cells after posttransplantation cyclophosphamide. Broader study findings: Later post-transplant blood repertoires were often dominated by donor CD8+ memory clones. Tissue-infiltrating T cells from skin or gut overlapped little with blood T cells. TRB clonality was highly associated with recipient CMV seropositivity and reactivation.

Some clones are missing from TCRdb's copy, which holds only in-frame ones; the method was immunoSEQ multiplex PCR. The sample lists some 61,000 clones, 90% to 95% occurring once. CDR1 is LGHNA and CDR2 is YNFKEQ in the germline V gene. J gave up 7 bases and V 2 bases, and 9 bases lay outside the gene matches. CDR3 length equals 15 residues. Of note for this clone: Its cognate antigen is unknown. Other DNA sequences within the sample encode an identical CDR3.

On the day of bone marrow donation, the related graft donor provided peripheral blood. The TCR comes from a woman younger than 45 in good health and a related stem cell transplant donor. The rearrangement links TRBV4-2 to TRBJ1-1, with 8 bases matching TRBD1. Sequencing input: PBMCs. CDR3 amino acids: CASSQPGQGRGEAFF. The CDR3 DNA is TGTGCCAGCAGCCAACCCGGACAGGGTAGAGGTGAAGCTTTCTTT.